What follows are 5 T cell receptor beta chains derived from one specimen sequenced in a study of somatic mutations in cytotoxic T cells in rheumatoid arthritis. Libraries were prepared by immunoSEQ multiplex PCR; TCRdb keeps only in-frame clonotypes and omits some of them. The sample shows roughly 6,300 clones, 60% to 80% of them seen only once. Source: CD8+ T cells sorted from blood, taken at a follow-up visit. The receptor source for this set is a woman between 70 and 85 years old with rheumatoid arthritis.

This chain links TRBV6-1 with TRBJ1-6; 9 nucleotides agree with TRBD1. Germline V lookup: CDR1 MNHNS, CDR2 SASEGT. V lost 4 bases and J lost 12; bases outside the gene matches: 25. This CDR3 has 20 residues. The CDR3 is CASSVSVMDRGSQRQIPLHF. The CDR3 DNA follows: TGTGCCAGCAGTGTTTCGGTGATGGACAGGGGCAGCCAGCGCCAAATACCCCTCCACTTT.

The rearrangement links TRBV5-1 to TRBJ2-5; 8 bases fit TRBD2. J was trimmed by 5 bases and V by 0 bases; bases with no gene match: 12. Germline values: CDR1 SGHRS, CDR2 YFSETQ. This CDR3 comprises 17 residues. Here the CDR3 DNA reads TGCGCCAGCAGCTTGGTGTCTAGCGGGTTCCAAGAGGAGACCCAGTACTTC. It is translated as CASSLVSSGFQEETQYF.

This chain links TRBV29-1 with TRBJ2-5, with a possible D match to TRBD2 (7 bases). CDR1 is SQVTM and CDR2 is ANQGSEA in the germline V gene. The CDR3 covers 13 residues. The V end was cut by 7 bases, the J end by 5 bases, with 17 bases between. The CDR3 nucleotides are TGCAGCGCAAATGTAGGGGGGGAGGAGACCCAGTACTTC. It translates to CSANVGGEETQYF.

This clone is categorized as medium-sized. The V gene is TRBV11-3, the J gene TRBJ2-1; perhaps TRBD2 as D (6 bases). The germline V gene encodes CDR1 SGHNT and CDR2 YENEEA. The germline V and J ends were trimmed by 4 bases and 0 bases, with 13 bases remaining between them. This CDR3 spans 16 amino acids. The CDR3 DNA reads as TGTGCCAGCAGCTCGGCCGGGGGTTACTCCTACAATGAGCAGTTCTTC. It encodes CASSSAGGYSYNEQFF. Full variable domain (missing parts from reference TRBV11-3 and TRBJ2-1): EAGVVQSPRYKIIEKKQPVAFWCNPISGHNTLYWYLQNLGQGPELLIRYENEEAVDDSQLPKDRFSAERLKGVDSTLKIQPAELGDSAVYLCASSSAGGYSYNEQFFGPGTRLTVL.

V gene TRBV5-6 combines with J gene TRBJ2-7, with TRBD2 matching over 9 bases. The CDR3 totals 16 residues. Per germline, CDR1 SGHDT and CDR2 YYEEEE. V lost 2 bases to trimming and J lost 3 bases; unmatched junction nucleotides: 9. CDR3 in amino acids: CASSFEGLANDYEQYF. As DNA, the CDR3 is TGTGCCAGCAGCTTCGAGGGACTAGCTAATGACTACGAGCAGTACTTC. Full variable domain (outside the CDR3, taken from reference TRBV5-6 and TRBJ2-7): DAGVTQSPTHLIKTRGQQVTLRCSPKSGHDTVSWYQQALGQGPQFIFQYYEEEERQRGNFPDRFSGHQFPNYSSELNVNALLLGDSALYLCASSFEGLANDYEQYFGPGTRLTVT.